The 26 T cell receptor beta chains below come from one sample, sequenced in a study of T cells in Graves' hyperthyroidism and ophthalmopathy. Authors of the study amplified TCR beta CDR3 regions from RNA transcripts. A set of HTBI primers served as the primers for a first-round RT-PCR of the TCR CDR3. TCRdb called the multiplex PCR reads again in MiXCR, with one record for every CDR3 protein. Seen here are about 300,000 distinct CDR3 sequences, around a sixth observed once, and the top ten hold approximately 33%. The sequenced material came from blood. These receptor sequences come from a man in his thirties or forties with Graves' hyperthyroidism.

This clonotype occurred a few times. The chain is built from TRBV28 and TRBJ2-2; a weak D match, TRBD2 (6 bases). CDR1 is MDHEN and CDR2 is SYDVKM in the germline V gene. This CDR3 has 15 amino acids. Between the trimmed V and J ends, which lost 6 bases and 5 bases, there was a span of 16 bases. The CDR3 DNA reads as TGTGCCAGCAGCCCAGGCGGGGTATGGACCGGGGAGCTGTTTTTT. It translates to CASSPGGVWTGELFF.

In this sample, this clonotype turned up many times. The J gene is TRBJ1-5, the V gene TRBV7-9, with D maybe TRBD1 (6 bases). CDR3 length equals 14 residues. Germline V gene lookup returns CDR1 SEHNR and CDR2 FQNEAQ (reference sequence). Trimming took 1 base from V and 6 from J, leaving 10 bases between them. DNA of the CDR3: TGTGCCAGCAGCTTAGGAACAGGGAGTCAGCCCCAGCATTTT. It codes for CASSLGTGSQPQHF.

In its sample, this clonotype was seen many times. The V and J genes are TRBV7-2 and TRBJ1-1, with no clear D. Germline V gene sequence: CDR1 SGHTA, CDR2 FQGNSA. CDR3 size: 14 residues. V was clipped by 3 bases and J by 3 bases, with 11 bases between them. DNA for the CDR3: TGTGCCAGCAGCTTTGGAGGGCCGGACACTGAAGCTTTCTTT. Translation: CASSFGGPDTEAFF.

In this sample, this clonotype turned up many times. The chain has TRBV28 and TRBJ2-1; D perhaps matches TRBD1 (5 bases). Trimming cost V 3 bases and J 10 bases, with 16 bases left between them. This CDR3 is built from 14 residues. Looked up from germline, CDR1 is MDHEN and CDR2 is SYDVKM. The CDR3 loop is CASSFTYPRGEQFF. The CDR3 region has the DNA TGTGCCAGCAGTTTCACTTACCCAAGGGGCGAGCAGTTCTTC.

The chain couples TRBV30 to TRBJ1-3, with 9 bases aligning to TRBD1. This CDR3 comprises 14 residues. J lost 3 bases, V lost 4 bases, and 4 bases had no gene match. The V gene's germline CDR1 is GTSNPN and CDR2 SVGIG (reference sequence). CDR3 loop: CAWTTGGLGNTIYF. CDR3 in DNA: TGTGCCTGGACAACAGGGGGCCTTGGAAACACCATATATTTT.

The table lists this clonotype with many counts. The chain joins TRBV20-1 to TRBJ2-1; 13 nucleotides agree with TRBD2. Per germline, CDR1 DFQATT and CDR2 SNEGSKA (reference sequence). The CDR3 spans 15 residues. V was clipped by 5 bases and J by 8 bases; unmatched bases: 9. CDR3 sequence (DNA): TGCAGTGCTTCCCGACTAGCGGGAGGCGAGGATGAGCAGTTCTTC. Amino acids: CSASRLAGGEDEQFF.

The gene calls are TRBV10-3 and TRBJ2-5; no clear D. The CDR3 is 15 residues long. Germline V gene lookup returns CDR1 ENHRY and CDR2 SYGVKD. Trimming took 10 bases from V and 2 from J, leaving 20 bases between them. The CDR3 DNA is TGTGCCACCCACGATACGCGTTGGAGTCAAGAGACCCAGTACTTC. It yields the protein CATHDTRWSQETQYF.

The chain couples TRBV19 to TRBJ2-1, with no clear D. With 6 bases removed from V and 6 bases from J, the gap between germline ends came to 12 bases. Germline CDR1 reads LNHDA; CDR2 reads SQIVND (reference sequence). The CDR3 is 13 residues long. The CDR3 region is CASSLTVVNEQFF. The CDR3 nucleotides are TGTGCCAGTAGCCTCACAGTAGTCAATGAGCAGTTCTTC.

Details on this clonotype: It may be a read error: a sequence one base away is much more abundant. J is TRBJ2-1 and V is TRBV18; D uncertain. The CDR3 loop spans 12 amino acids. The germline gives CDR1 KGHSH, CDR2 LQKENI. V lost 4 bases and J lost 8, with 9 bases in between. The CDR3 reads CASSQGRDEQFF. CDR3 DNA: TGTGCCAGCTCACAAGGCCGGGATGAGCAGTTCTTC. Together with reference TRBV18 and TRBJ2-1, the CDR3 gives the full variable domain: NAGVMQNPRHLVRRRGQEARLRCSPMKGHSHVYWYRQLPEEGLKFMVYLQKENIIDESGMPKERFSAEFPKEGPSILRIQQVVRGDSAAYFCASSQGRDEQFFGPGTRLTVL.

This clonotype was seen repeatedly, ten times or more. The V and J genes are TRBV27 and TRBJ1-2; D not resolved. CDR3 length equals 14 residues. V was clipped by 4 bases and J by 2 bases, with 11 bases between them. CDR1 is MNHEY, CDR2 SMNVEV, per germline (reference sequence). This CDR3 is CASSSPTSNYGYTF. CDR3 nucleotide sequence: TGTGCCAGCAGTTCACCGACAAGCAACTATGGCTACACCTTC.

Comment on this clonotype: Germline and junction disagree at one end, which may indicate a read error. The rearrangement joins TRBV24-1 to TRBJ1-2, with D tentatively TRBD1 (5 bases). The CDR3 extends over 17 amino acids. The germline V gene encodes CDR1 KGHDR and CDR2 SFDVKD. The CDR3: CAISDPLGGVGGYGYTF. In DNA, the CDR3 is TGTGCCATCAGTGACCCCCTGGGGGGGGTAGGTGGCTATGGCTACACCTTC.

The chain employs TRBV4-2 and TRBJ1-4; D is perhaps TRBD1 (6 bases). The CDR3 covers 12 residues. V was shortened by 4 bases and J by 10 bases, with 10 bases between the two germline ends. CDR1 is LGHNA and CDR2 is YNFKEQ in the germline V gene. The CDR3 reads CASSRGGGKLFF. The CDR3 region has the DNA TGTGCCAGCAGCCGAGGGGGAGGAAAACTGTTTTTT.

Many counts were recorded for this clonotype. The chain uses TRBV6-2 or TRBV6-3 and TRBJ2-1; 7 bases agree with TRBD1. CDR1 MNHEY and CDR2 SVGEGT come from the germline V gene. The CDR3 consists of 11 residues. The V and J ends lost 6 bases and 7 bases, in that order; junction bases with no gene match: 0. The CDR3 DNA follows: TGTGCCAGCAGACAGGGGAATGAGCAGTTCTTC. It translates to CASRQGNEQFF.

This clonotype was picked up many times. The V and J genes are TRBV12-3 or TRBV12-4 and TRBJ1-1, with D possibly TRBD1 on 5 matching bases. V was cut by 7 bases and J by 1 base, with 7 bases left in between. The CDR3 contains 12 residues. The CDR3 DNA reads TGTGCCAGCACCCAGGGGAACACTGAAGCTTTCTTT. Its protein is CASTQGNTEAFF.

The J gene is TRBJ2-1, the V gene TRBV19, with 8 nucleotides matching TRBD2. From germline, CDR1 is LNHDA and CDR2 SQIVND (reference sequence). This CDR3 is built from 15 residues. V shed 3 bases and J 7 bases; nucleotides not matched to a gene: 8. The CDR3 nucleotides are TGTGCCAGTAGTATGTTGACCCGGGGGGGTAATGAGCAGTTCTTC. Its protein product is CASSMLTRGGNEQFF.

This clonotype was detected many times. The chain couples TRBV29-1 to TRBJ2-1, with 7 bases aligning to TRBD2. The CDR3 contains 15 residues. V shed 4 bases, J shed 5 bases, and the junction held 11 bases outside the gene matches. Looked up from germline, CDR1 is SQVTM and CDR2 is ANQGSEA. In nucleotides, the CDR3 is TGCAGCGTTGTACTTTGGACTAGGGGAAACAATGAGCAGTTCTTC. The encoded protein is CSVVLWTRGNNEQFF.

In this sample, this clonotype turned up many times. The J gene is TRBJ2-3, the V gene TRBV28; 9 bases are shared with TRBD2. This CDR3 spans 19 amino acids. In germline, CDR1 is MDHEN, CDR2 SYDVKM. Losses at the gene ends were 5 bases for V and 3 bases for J; bases not matched to a gene: 18. The CDR3 nucleotides are TGTGCCAGCAGTGACCCAGGGTATCGAGCGGGAGGAAATACAGATACGCAGTATTTT. Translated: CASSDPGYRAGGNTDTQYF.

In this sample, this clonotype turned up a few times. CDR3 in DNA: TGTGCCAGCAGTTACTCGATATTAGCGGGGACGAACACCGGGGAGCTGTTTTTT. Encoded protein: CASSYSILAGTNTGELFF. The chain couples TRBV6-2 or TRBV6-3 to TRBJ2-2, with TRBD2 matching over 8 bases. The V gene end was trimmed by 0 bases and the J gene end by 0 bases; junction bases not matched to a gene: 6. In germline, CDR1 is MNHEY, CDR2 SVGEGT. The CDR3 is made up of 18 amino acids.

CDR3 protein: CASSQNVQAGDEQFF. The CDR3 bases are TGTGCCAGCAGCCAAAACGTCCAGGCCGGGGATGAGCAGTTCTTC. This chain uses TRBV3-1 with TRBJ2-1, with D possibly being TRBD2 (5 bases). The CDR3 runs to 15 residues. From germline, CDR1 is LGHDT and CDR2 YNNKEL (reference sequence). The V gene lost 2 bases and the J gene lost 8 bases, with 16 bases spanning the gap.

V is TRBV30 and J is TRBJ2-3; the D is unclear. This CDR3 comprises 11 residues. V was clipped by 4 bases and J by 6 bases, with 8 bases between them. The germline V gene has CDR1 GTSNPN and CDR2 SVGIG (reference sequence). The CDR3 region has the DNA TGTGCCTGGACGCGCCCGGATACGCAGTATTTT. Amino acid sequence: CAWTRPDTQYF.

This clonotype was found many times. The chain carries TRBV7-9 and TRBJ2-4; weak D call: TRBD2 (6 bases). The germline V gene encodes CDR1 SEHNR and CDR2 FQNEAQ (reference sequence). The CDR3 contains 14 residues. The V and J ends lost 5 bases and 7 bases respectively, with 15 bases between them. The CDR3 is CASSPAGFENIQYF. In nucleotides, the CDR3 is TGTGCCAGCAGCCCGGCGGGGTTCGAGAACATTCAGTACTTC.

The chain recombines TRBV7-6 with TRBJ2-5; D call uncertain. V dropped 6 bases and J dropped 4 bases, with 12 bases sitting between them. The CDR3 has 13 amino acids. The germline CDR1 and CDR2 sequences are SGHVS and FNYEAQ. This chain's CDR3 is CASSRQDGETQYF. CDR3 nucleotide sequence: TGTGCCAGCAGTAGACAAGATGGAGAGACCCAGTACTTC.

This clonotype has only a few counts. The rearrangement joins TRBV28 to TRBJ1-4; no clear D. This CDR3 spans 12 amino acids. Trimming cost V 11 bases and J 5 bases, with 12 bases left between them. CDR1 is MDHEN and CDR2 is SYDVKM in the germline V gene. Written as DNA, the CDR3 is TGTGCCTGCGCAGGCCGGAATGAAAAACTGTTTTTT. Protein: CACAGRNEKLFF.

Many counts were recorded for this clonotype. The chain is built from TRBV28 and TRBJ2-7; 12 bases are a match to TRBD2. The ends lost 6 bases at V and 3 bases at J; junction bases unmatched: 6. Germline V gene lookup returns CDR1 MDHEN and CDR2 SYDVKM. The CDR3 has 15 residues. CDR3 region: CASRTSGSSGYEQYF. The CDR3 nucleotides read TGTGCCAGCAGGACTAGCGGGAGTTCGGGCTACGAGCAGTACTTC.

This clonotype has at least ten counts. This chain links TRBV20-1 with TRBJ2-7; D uncertain. Trimming left V 8 bases short and J 3 bases short, with 20 bases between. Germline V gene sequence: CDR1 DFQATT, CDR2 SNEGSKA (reference sequence). The CDR3 has 14 residues. The CDR3 DNA follows: TGCAGTAGCTCAGGACCGCCGAATATCTACGAGCAGTACTTC. The encoded protein is CSSSGPPNIYEQYF.

V usage is TRBV19 and J usage is TRBJ2-3; TRBD2 matches 7 bases. The V gene's germline CDR1 is LNHDA and CDR2 SQIVND (reference sequence). The length of the CDR3 is 14 residues. V was pared by 5 bases and J by 2 bases, with 4 bases of the junction left unmatched. The CDR3 region has the DNA TGTGCCAGTAGTGCTAGCGGAAACACAGATACGCAGTATTTT. Its translation: CASSASGNTDTQYF. The variable domain in full, with the rest retrieved from reference TRBV19 and TRBJ2-3, is DGGITQSPKYLFRKEGQNVTLSCEQNLNHDAMYWYRQDPGQGLRLIYYSQIVNDFQKGDIAEGYSVSREKKESFPLTVTSAQKNPTAFYLCASSASGNTDTQYFGPGTRLTVL.